This entry lists 14 T cell receptor beta chains sequenced from one sample in a study of T cells in Graves' hyperthyroidism and ophthalmopathy. TCR beta CDR3 region amplification was performed from RNA transcripts. TCR CDR3 regions were first amplified by RT-PCR with HTBI primers. MiXCR, run by TCRdb on the multiplex PCR reads, gives a single entry per CDR3 protein. Of some 620,000 distinct CDR3 sequences in the sample, 15% to 20% are singletons; the top ten hold around 3.9%. The sample comprised blood. These receptors all come from a woman under 40 with Graves' hyperthyroidism.

In its sample, this clonotype was seen once. CDR3: CASSHVEPSGIINEQFF. CDR3 coding DNA: TGCGCCAGCAGCCATGTCGAACCTAGCGGGATTATCAATGAGCAGTTCTTC. V gene TRBV4-3 combines with J gene TRBJ2-1; TRBD2 matches 9 bases. Per the germline V gene, CDR1 is LGHNA and CDR2 is YSLEER. V was pared by 3 bases and J by 6 bases, with 12 bases of the junction left unmatched. The CDR3 contains 17 residues.

This clonotype showed up just a few times. The rearrangement joins TRBV5-1 to TRBJ1-1; no clear D. Germline loops: CDR1 SGHRS, CDR2 YFSETQ. This CDR3 has 14 residues. With 2 bases removed from V and 2 bases from J, the gap between germline ends came to 10 bases. For the CDR3, the DNA is TGCGCCAGCAGCTTTAGGGAGCTCAACACTGAAGCTTTCTTT. This translates into CASSFRELNTEAFF.

This clonotype was recorded a few times. The rearrangement uses TRBV5-4 and TRBJ2-5; 7 bases agree with TRBD1. V trimming: 2 bases; J trimming: 3 bases; junction bases outside the gene matches: 4. The CDR3 loop spans 14 amino acids. The germline CDR1 and CDR2 sequences are SGHNT and YYREEE (reference sequence). The CDR3 sequence is CASSFRDRKETQYF. As DNA, the CDR3 is TGTGCCAGCAGCTTCCGGGACAGAAAAGAGACCCAGTACTTC.

The chain joins TRBV15 to TRBJ1-2, with D unclear. Trimming took 5 bases from V and 2 from J, leaving 9 bases between them. Germline CDR1 and CDR2: LNHNV and YYDKDF (reference sequence). The CDR3 loop spans 13 amino acids. This chain's CDR3 is CATSFGENYGYTF. CDR3 in DNA: TGTGCCACCAGCTTCGGTGAGAACTATGGCTACACCTTC. Variable domain in full (rest from reference TRBV15 and TRBJ1-2): DAMVIQNPRYQVTQFGKPVTLSCSQTLNHNVMYWYQQKSSQAPKLLFHYYDKDFNNEADTPDNFQSRRPNTSFCFLDIRSPGLGDTAMYLCATSFGENYGYTFGSGTRLTVV.

This clonotype was detected only a few times. The V and J genes are TRBV20-1 and TRBJ1-5, with a possible D match to TRBD1 (6 bases). The CDR3 has 14 residues. Germline V gene data show CDR1 as DFQATT and CDR2 as SNEGSKA (reference sequence). Trimming removed 5 bases from V and 0 bases from J, with 11 bases in between. The CDR3 loop is CSASQGISNQPQHF. The CDR3 coding sequence is TGCAGTGCTTCACAGGGTATTAGCAATCAGCCCCAGCATTTT.

The chain joins TRBV6-1 to TRBJ2-1; unclear D gene. The CDR3 is 15 residues long. Germline lookup yields CDR1 MNHNS and CDR2 SASEGT. V was clipped by 1 base and J by 2 bases, with 9 bases between them. DNA for the CDR3: TGTGCCAGCAGTGAAGAAGGCGGTCCCTACAATGAGCAGTTCTTC. This gives the protein CASSEEGGPYNEQFF.

The gene calls are TRBV10-1 and TRBJ1-5; D gene uncertain. The V end was cut by 2 bases, the J end by 0 bases, with 17 bases between. Germline CDR1 WNHNN, CDR2 SYGVQD (reference sequence). The CDR3 extends over 18 amino acids. The chain's CDR3 is CASSEGIGGIDSNQPQHF. The DNA of the CDR3 is TGCGCCAGCAGTGAGGGGATAGGAGGGATAGATAGCAATCAGCCCCAGCATTTT.

This chain uses TRBV20-1 with TRBJ2-7; a weak D match, TRBD1 (5 bases). There are 15 residues in the CDR3. CDR1 is DFQATT, CDR2 SNEGSKA, per germline (reference sequence). Trimming took 1 base from V and 1 from J, leaving 14 bases between them. DNA for the CDR3: TGCAGTGCTAGAGGGGGCCTGGCAGGGTCCTACGAGCAGTACTTC. This gives the protein CSARGGLAGSYEQYF.

This clonotype came up a few times. V is TRBV11-1 and J is TRBJ2-2; no firm D call. The CDR3 spans 13 residues. The V and J ends lost 5 bases and 5 bases respectively, with 9 bases between them. Germline V lookup: CDR1 SGHAT, CDR2 FQDESV (reference sequence). As DNA, the CDR3 is TGTGCCAGCAGCCCCGTGCGGACCGGGGAGCTGTTTTTT. This codes for CASSPVRTGELFF.

This clonotype was recorded at least ten times. V and J are TRBV6-2 or TRBV6-3 and TRBJ2-7, with D hard to call. The ends were cut back, 6 bases at V and 2 bases at J, with 17 bases in the middle. This CDR3 contains 15 residues. Germline lookup yields CDR1 MNHEY and CDR2 SVGEGT. The DNA for the CDR3 is TGTGCCAGCAGGGACCCGCCTCGAGGCGCCTACGAGCAGTACTTC. Protein: CASRDPPRGAYEQYF.

The chain carries TRBV2 and TRBJ2-1, with D unresolved. CDR1 is SNHLY and CDR2 is FYNNEI in the germline V gene. CDR3 length: 15 amino acids. Trimming stripped 4 bases from V and 0 bases from J, with 10 bases between. CDR3 in DNA: TGTGCCAGCAGTGGTCTAAGATCCTCCTACAATGAGCAGTTCTTC. It yields the protein CASSGLRSSYNEQFF.

This clonotype has a handful of counts. The J gene is TRBJ1-3, the V gene TRBV10-3, with D possibly matching TRBD1 (6 bases). This CDR3 comprises 14 residues. Trimming stripped 7 bases from V and 0 bases from J, with 10 bases between. Germline V CDR1 and CDR2: ENHRY, SYGVKD. This CDR3 is CAITDSYSGNTIYF. CDR3 DNA sequence: TGTGCCATCACGGACAGTTACTCTGGAAACACCATATATTTT.

Turning to this clonotype: Possible read error: a much larger clone is one base away. This chain uses TRBV3-1 with TRBJ2-7; D might be TRBD1 (8 bases). The length of the CDR3 is 15 residues. Per the germline V gene, CDR1 is LGHDT and CDR2 is YNNKEL (reference sequence). Trimming took off 0 bases at V and 4 bases at J, with 13 bases between the two ends. The CDR3 is CASSQDRGDRYEQYF. The CDR3, as DNA: TGTGCCAGCAGCCAAGATCGGGGGGACAGGTACGAGCAGTACTTC.

The chain is built from TRBV18 and TRBJ1-1, with 8 bases fitting TRBD1. The CDR3 extends over 16 amino acids. J was trimmed by 3 bases and V by 6 bases; bases with no gene match: 12. Germline CDR1 KGHSH, CDR2 LQKENI. Written as DNA, the CDR3 is TGTGCCAGCTCTCCCCTCCAGGGGGCGTCCGACACTGAAGCTTTCTTT. This codes for CASSPLQGASDTEAFF.